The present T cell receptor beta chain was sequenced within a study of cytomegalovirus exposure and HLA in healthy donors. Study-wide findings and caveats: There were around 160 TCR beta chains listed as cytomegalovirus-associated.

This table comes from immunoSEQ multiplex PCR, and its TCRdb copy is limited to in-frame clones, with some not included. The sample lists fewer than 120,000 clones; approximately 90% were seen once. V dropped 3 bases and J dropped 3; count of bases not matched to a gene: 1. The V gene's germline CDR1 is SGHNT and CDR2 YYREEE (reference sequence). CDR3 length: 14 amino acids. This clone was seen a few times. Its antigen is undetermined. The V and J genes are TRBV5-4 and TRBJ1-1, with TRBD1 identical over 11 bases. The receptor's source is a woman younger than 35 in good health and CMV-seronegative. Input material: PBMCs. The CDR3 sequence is CASSWGQGDTEAFF. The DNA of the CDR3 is TGTGCCAGCAGCTGGGGACAGGGGGACACTGAAGCTTTCTTT.